The sequence of this TCR beta chain was determined in a study of CD8 T cells in Susac syndrome. A word on this clonotype: Its specificity is unknown.

General study results and limits: The study recognized that the number of individuals in its TCR sequencing and HLA analysis was relatively small.

CDR3 size: 15 residues. Germline V gene sequence: CDR1 LNHNV, CDR2 YYDKDF (reference sequence). Trimming left V 5 bases short and J 1 base short, with 14 bases between. CD8+ and CD4+ T cells taken from blood had their TCR beta sequenced. RNA totalling 0.5 to 1 ug underwent reverse transcription with random hexamers. TCRdb itself ran the immunoSEQ multiplex PCR reads through MiXCR, one entry per CDR3 protein. The data contain approximately 190,000 distinct CDR3 sequences, approximately 93% of them singletons. The material sequenced was CD4+ T cells from PBMCs. The sequence derives from a human donor in good health. The rearrangement links TRBV15 to TRBJ1-1; tentatively, D is TRBD1 (6 bases). The CDR3 sequence is CATSPRGGQNTEAFF. In DNA, the CDR3 is TGTGCCACCAGCCCTAGGGGGGGCCAGAACACTGAAGCTTTCTTT. Complete variable domain (other parts from reference TRBV15 and TRBJ1-1): DAMVIQNPRYQVTQFGKPVTLSCSQTLNHNVMYWYQQKSSQAPKLLFHYYDKDFNNEADTPDNFQSRRPNTSFCFLDIRSPGLGDTAMYLCATSPRGGQNTEAFFGQGTRLTVV.